The following is a TCR beta chain sequence with its context. The source of the sample is a study of PD-L1 blockade in urothelial cancer. TCRdb keeps only in-frame clones here, not all; method: immunoSEQ multiplex PCR. The data contain 45,000 to 60,000 clones, 85% of them singletons. The time point: pretreatment peripheral blood. The V gene's germline CDR1 is MNHNS and CDR2 SASEGT. Trimming took off 6 bases at V and 0 bases at J, with 5 bases between the two ends. The CDR3 extends over 13 amino acids. The clonotype was recovered from a man aged 70 or older with urothelial cancer. This rearrangement joins TRBV6-1 to TRBJ2-2; D uncertain. This specimen consisted of PBMCs, obtained around atezolizumab (anti-PD-L1) treatment. The CDR3 region is CASRLTNTGELFF. CDR3 nucleotide sequence: TGTGCCAGCAGGTTAACGAACACCGGGGAGCTGTTTTTT.